The source of this T cell receptor (beta chain) is a study of T cell responses to AZD1222 COVID-19 vaccine. Regarding the study as a whole: Repertoires in all cases were sampled only once the peak T cell response had passed. Donors were chiefly white British, with a greater number of females, and clonal diversity was perhaps underestimated. Spike-specific TCRs gained breadth and depth after people received two AZD1222 doses.

Profiled with immunoSEQ multiplex PCR; TCRdb holds only in-frame clones, not every one. The sample has tens of thousands of clones, 80% to 95% seen once. The CDR3 consists of 13 residues. The V end was cut by 2 bases, the J end by 8 bases, with 12 bases between. The germline gives CDR1 MNHNY, CDR2 SVGAGI (reference sequence). Regarding this clone: Its antigen remains unknown.

Second-dose intervals near 4 or 12 weeks were combined. The chain has TRBV6-6 and TRBJ1-2; no reliable D call. The sequencing here drew on peripheral blood, taken 28 days after the second AZD1222 dose. This receptor was obtained from an adult who received the AZD1222 COVID-19 vaccine. For the CDR3, the DNA is TGTGCCAGCAGTTACCCAGGAGTGGCGGGCTACACCTTC. Its translation: CASSYPGVAGYTF.